Listed here are 3 T cell receptor beta chains from one sample, sequenced in a study of identifying expanded T cells in peripheral blood. This table comes from immunoSEQ multiplex PCR, and its TCRdb copy is limited to in-frame clones, with some not included. This table has about 94,000 clones, over 75% appearing once. Sequencing input: blood. The receptors stem from a person aged 18 to 69 in good health.

Here the CDR3 DNA reads TGTGCCAGCGCGGCTAGCGGGAGTCTAAATGAGCAGTTCTTC. It yields the protein CASAASGSLNEQFF. V and J are TRBV6-4 and TRBJ2-1; 10 nucleotides match TRBD2. The CDR3 consists of 14 residues. The ends lost 8 bases at V and 7 bases at J; junction bases unmatched: 8. Germline-derived CDR1 and CDR2 are MRHNA and SNTAGT.

The chain employs TRBV5-1 and TRBJ1-2; 7 nucleotides align to TRBD1. The length of the CDR3 is 15 residues. Germline V gene lookup returns CDR1 SGHRS and CDR2 YFSETQ. V lost 5 bases, J lost 0 bases, and 7 bases stayed unmatched. The CDR3 coding sequence is TGCGCCAGCAGGGTCGGGACAGAAACTAACTATGGCTACACCTTC. It yields the protein CASRVGTETNYGYTF.

The chain uses TRBV10-3 and TRBJ2-5; no firm D call. CDR1 is ENHRY, CDR2 SYGVKD, per germline. This CDR3 spans 12 amino acids. V was clipped by 0 bases and J by 4 bases, with 3 bases between them. The CDR3 DNA follows: TGTGCCATCAGTGAGTCGGGAGAGACCCAGTACTTC. This translates into CAISESGETQYF.